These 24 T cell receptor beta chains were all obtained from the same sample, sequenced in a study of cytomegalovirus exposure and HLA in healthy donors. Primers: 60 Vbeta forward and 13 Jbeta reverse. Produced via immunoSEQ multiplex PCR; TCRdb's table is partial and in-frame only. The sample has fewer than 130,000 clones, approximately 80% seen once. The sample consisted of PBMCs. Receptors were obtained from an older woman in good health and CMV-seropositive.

For the CDR3, the DNA is TGCGCCAGCAGCCTAAGAACGGACAGGGCGGGGGAGCAGTACTTC. The encoded protein is CASSLRTDRAGEQYF. V gene TRBV5-1 combines with J gene TRBJ2-7; 8 nucleotides match TRBD1. J lost 7 bases, V lost 4 bases, and 13 bases had no gene match. The CDR3 is 15 residues long. Looked up from germline, CDR1 is SGHRS and CDR2 is YFSETQ.

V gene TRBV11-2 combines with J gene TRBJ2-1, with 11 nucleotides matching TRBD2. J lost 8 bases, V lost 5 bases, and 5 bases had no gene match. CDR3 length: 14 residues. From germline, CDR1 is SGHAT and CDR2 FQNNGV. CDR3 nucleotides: TGTGCCAGCAGCCCAACTAGCGGGAGAGATGAGCAGTTCTTC. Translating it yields CASSPTSGRDEQFF.

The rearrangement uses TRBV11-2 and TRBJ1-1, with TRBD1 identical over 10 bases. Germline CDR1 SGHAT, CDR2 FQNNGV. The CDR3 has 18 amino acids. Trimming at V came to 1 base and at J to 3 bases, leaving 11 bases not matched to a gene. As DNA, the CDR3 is TGTGCCAGCAGCTTAGGGAGGACAGGGGGTTCGGGGGACACTGAAGCTTTCTTT. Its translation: CASSLGRTGGSGDTEAFF.

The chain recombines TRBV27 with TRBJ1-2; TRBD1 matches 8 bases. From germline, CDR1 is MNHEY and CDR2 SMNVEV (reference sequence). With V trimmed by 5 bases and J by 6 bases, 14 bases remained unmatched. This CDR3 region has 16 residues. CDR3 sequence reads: CASSREDREDKNGYTF. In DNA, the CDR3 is TGTGCCAGCAGTAGGGAGGACAGGGAGGACAAGAATGGCTACACCTTC.

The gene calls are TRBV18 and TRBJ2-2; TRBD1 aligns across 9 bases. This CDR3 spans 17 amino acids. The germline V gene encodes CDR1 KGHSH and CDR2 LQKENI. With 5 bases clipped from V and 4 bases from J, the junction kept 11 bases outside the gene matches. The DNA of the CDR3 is TGTGCCAGCTCAGACCGTAACTGGACAGGGGTCACCGGGGAGCTGTTTTTT. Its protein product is CASSDRNWTGVTGELFF. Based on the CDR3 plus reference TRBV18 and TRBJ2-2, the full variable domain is NAGVMQNPRHLVRRRGQEARLRCSPMKGHSHVYWYRQLPEEGLKFMVYLQKENIIDESGMPKERFSAEFPKEGPSILRIQQVVRGDSAAYFCASSDRNWTGVTGELFFGEGSRLTVL.

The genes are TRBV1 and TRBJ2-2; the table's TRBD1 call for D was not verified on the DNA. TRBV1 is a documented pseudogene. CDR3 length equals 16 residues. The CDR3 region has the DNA TGCACCAGCAGCCAAGAGGAGCAGGGGGATACCGGGGAGCTGTTTTTT. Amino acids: CTSSQEEQGDTGELFF.

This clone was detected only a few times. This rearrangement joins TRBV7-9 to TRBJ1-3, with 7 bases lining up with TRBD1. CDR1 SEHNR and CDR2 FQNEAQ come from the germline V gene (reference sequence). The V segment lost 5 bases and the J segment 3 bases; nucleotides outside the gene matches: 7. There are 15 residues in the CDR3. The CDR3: CASSPQGSFGNTIYF. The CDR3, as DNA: TGTGCCAGCAGCCCACAGGGGTCGTTTGGAAACACCATATATTTT.

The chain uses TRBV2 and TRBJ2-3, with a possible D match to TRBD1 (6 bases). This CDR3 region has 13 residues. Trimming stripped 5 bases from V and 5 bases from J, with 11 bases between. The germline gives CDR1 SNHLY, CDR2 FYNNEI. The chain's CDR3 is CASSNRDLDTQYF. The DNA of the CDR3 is TGTGCCAGCAGTAACAGGGACCTAGATACGCAGTATTTT.

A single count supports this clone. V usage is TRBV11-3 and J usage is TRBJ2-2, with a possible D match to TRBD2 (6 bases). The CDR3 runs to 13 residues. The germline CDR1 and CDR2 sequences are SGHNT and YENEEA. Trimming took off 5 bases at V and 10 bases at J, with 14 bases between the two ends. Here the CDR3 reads CASSNPGGKELFF. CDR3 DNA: TGTGCCAGCAGCAACCCCGGCGGGAAGGAGCTGTTTTTT.

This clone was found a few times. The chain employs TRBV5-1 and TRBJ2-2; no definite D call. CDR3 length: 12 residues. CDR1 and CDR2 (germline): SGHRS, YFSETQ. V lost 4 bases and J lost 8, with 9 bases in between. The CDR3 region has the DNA TGCGCCAGCAGCCTAAATGGTGGGGAGCTGTTTTTT. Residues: CASSLNGGELFF.

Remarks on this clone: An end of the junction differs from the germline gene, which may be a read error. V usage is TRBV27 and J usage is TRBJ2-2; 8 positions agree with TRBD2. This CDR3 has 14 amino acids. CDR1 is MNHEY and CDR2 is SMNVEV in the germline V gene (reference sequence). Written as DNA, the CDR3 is TGTGTCAGCAGTTACCTAGCGGGCACCGGGGAGCTGTTTTTT. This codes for CVSSYLAGTGELFF.

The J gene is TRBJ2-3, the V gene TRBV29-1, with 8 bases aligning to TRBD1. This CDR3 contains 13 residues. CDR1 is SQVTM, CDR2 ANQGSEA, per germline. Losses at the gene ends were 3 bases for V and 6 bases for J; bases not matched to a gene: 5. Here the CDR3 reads CSVEWQGADTQYF. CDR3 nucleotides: TGCAGCGTTGAGTGGCAGGGGGCGGATACGCAGTATTTT.

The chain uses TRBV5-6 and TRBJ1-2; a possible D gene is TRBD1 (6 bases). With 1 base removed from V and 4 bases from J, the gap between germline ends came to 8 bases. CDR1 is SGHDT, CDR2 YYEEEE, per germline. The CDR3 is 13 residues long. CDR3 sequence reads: CASSLQGTYGYTF. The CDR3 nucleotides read TGTGCCAGCAGCTTGCAGGGGACCTATGGCTACACCTTC.

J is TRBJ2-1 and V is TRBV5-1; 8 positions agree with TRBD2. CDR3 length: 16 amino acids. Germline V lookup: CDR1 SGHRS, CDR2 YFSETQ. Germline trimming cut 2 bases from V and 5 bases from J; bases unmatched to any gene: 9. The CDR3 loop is CASSFTGTRGNNEQFF. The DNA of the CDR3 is TGCGCCAGCAGCTTCACCGGGACTAGGGGAAACAATGAGCAGTTCTTC.

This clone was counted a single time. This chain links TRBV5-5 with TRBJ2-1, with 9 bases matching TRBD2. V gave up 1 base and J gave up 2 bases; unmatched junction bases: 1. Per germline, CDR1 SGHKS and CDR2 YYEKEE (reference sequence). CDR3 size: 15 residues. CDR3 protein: CASSLRLAAYNEQFF. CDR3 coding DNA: TGTGCCAGCAGCTTGCGACTAGCGGCCTACAATGAGCAGTTCTTC.

The CDR3 region is CASSPRVGTSGGYEQYF. In DNA, the CDR3 is TGTGCCAGCAGCCCAAGGGTGGGGACTAGCGGGGGATACGAGCAGTACTTC. The chain is built from TRBV7-2 and TRBJ2-7; 14 bases are shared with TRBD2. CDR3 length: 17 residues. J lost 4 bases, V lost 5 bases, and 10 bases had no gene match. CDR1 and CDR2 from the germline V gene are SGHTA and FQGNSA.

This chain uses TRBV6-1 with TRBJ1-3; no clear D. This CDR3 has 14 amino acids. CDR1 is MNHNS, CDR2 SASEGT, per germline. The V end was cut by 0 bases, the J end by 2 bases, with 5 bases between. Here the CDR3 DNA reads TGTGCCAGCAGTGAAGCGCAGACTGGAAACACCATATATTTT. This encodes CASSEAQTGNTIYF.

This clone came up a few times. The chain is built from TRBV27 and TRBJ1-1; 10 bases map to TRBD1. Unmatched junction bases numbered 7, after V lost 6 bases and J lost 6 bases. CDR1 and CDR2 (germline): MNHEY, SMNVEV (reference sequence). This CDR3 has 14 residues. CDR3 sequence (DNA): TGTGCCAGCAGAGACAGGGGGCGCTTCCCTGAAGCTTTCTTT. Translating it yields CASRDRGRFPEAFF.

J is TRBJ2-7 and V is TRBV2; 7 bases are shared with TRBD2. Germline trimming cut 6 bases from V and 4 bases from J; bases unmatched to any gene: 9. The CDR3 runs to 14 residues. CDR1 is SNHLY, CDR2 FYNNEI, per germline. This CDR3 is CASRRSGLTYEQYF. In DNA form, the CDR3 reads TGTGCCAGCAGACGATCGGGACTAACATACGAGCAGTACTTC.

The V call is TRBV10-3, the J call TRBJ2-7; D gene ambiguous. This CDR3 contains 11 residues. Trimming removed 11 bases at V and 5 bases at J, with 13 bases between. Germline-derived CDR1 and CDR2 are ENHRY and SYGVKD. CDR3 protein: CAVATRDEQYF. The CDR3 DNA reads TGTGCCGTCGCAACTCGGGACGAGCAGTACTTC.

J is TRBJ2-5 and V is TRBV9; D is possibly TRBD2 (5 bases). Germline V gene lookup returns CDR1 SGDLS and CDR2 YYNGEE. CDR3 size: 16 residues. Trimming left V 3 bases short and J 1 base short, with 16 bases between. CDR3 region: CASSASPRGTQETQYF. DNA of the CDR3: TGTGCCAGCAGCGCATCCCCCCGGGGAACCCAAGAGACCCAGTACTTC. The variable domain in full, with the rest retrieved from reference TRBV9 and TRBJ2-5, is DSGVTQTPKHLITATGQRVTLRCSPRSGDLSVYWYQQSLDQGLQFLIQYYNGEERAKGNILERFSAQQFPDLHSELNLSSLELGDSALYFCASSASPRGTQETQYFGPGTRLLVL.

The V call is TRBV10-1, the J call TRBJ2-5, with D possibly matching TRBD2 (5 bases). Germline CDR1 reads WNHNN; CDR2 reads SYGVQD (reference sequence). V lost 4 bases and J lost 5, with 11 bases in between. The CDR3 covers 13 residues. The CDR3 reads CASSVREQETQYF. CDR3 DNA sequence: TGCGCCAGCAGTGTGAGGGAACAGGAGACCCAGTACTTC.

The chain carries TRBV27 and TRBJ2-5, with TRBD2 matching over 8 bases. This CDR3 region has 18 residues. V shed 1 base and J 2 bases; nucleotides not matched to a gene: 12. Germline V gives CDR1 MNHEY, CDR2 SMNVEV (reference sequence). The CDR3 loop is CASSLYGFGSGAQETQYF. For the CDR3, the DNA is TGTGCCAGCAGTTTATACGGCTTTGGTAGCGGGGCACAAGAGACCCAGTACTTC.

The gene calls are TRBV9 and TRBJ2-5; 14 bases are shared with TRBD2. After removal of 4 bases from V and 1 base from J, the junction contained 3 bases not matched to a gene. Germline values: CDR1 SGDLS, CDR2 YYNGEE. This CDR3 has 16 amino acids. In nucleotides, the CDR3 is TGTGCCAGCAGCCCCGGGACTAGCGGGAGCCAAGAGACCCAGTACTTC. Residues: CASSPGTSGSQETQYF.